This T cell receptor beta chain was recovered during a study of T cell clusters in autoimmune cytopenias. Study overall: A median of approximately 47,000 TRB reads per sample yielded a median around 2,500 distinct clonotypes. Study results and caveats: Comparing secondary cytopenia with chronic lymphocytic leukemia showed no cluster-lack signature, apparently masked by lymphoma repertoire.

About this clonotype itself: Its antigen remains unidentified.

Each sample's input was approximately 270 ng genomic DNA, 35,000 to 40,000 genome equivalents. One tube held mixed TRB-A and TRB-B primer pools for touch-down PCR. Using the multiplex PCR reads, TCRdb records one entry per CDR3 protein without DNA. With approximately 15,000 distinct CDR3 sequences in the sample, the ten largest clones hold about 3.8%. The CDR3 spans 14 residues. Germline CDR1 and CDR2: MNHEY and SMNVEV (reference sequence). These data also featured in a second study, about T cell repertoires in aging, cancer and after chemotherapy. From that study: Rebound thymic output was suggested by rising median generation probability during chemotherapy in each cancer cohort.

The sample taken for sequencing was peripheral blood. The TCR sequence derives from a human donor in good health. The chain has TRBV27 and TRBJ2-3; as DNA is missing, the TRBD1 call by TCRdb cannot be tested. The chain's CDR3 is CASSLGQGPDTQYF.